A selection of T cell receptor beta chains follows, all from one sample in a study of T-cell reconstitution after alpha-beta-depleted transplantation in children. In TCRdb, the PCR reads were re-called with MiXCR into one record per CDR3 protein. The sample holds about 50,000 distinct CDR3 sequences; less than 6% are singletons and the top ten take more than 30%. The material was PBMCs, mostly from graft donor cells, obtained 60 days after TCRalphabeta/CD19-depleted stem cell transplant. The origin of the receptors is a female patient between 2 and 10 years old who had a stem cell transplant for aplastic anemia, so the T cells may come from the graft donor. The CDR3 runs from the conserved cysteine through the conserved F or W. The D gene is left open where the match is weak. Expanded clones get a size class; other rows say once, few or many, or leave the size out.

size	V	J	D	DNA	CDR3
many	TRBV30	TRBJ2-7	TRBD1	TGTGCCTGGTCATCGGACAGGCGTTACGAGCAGTACTTC	CAWSSDRRYEQYF
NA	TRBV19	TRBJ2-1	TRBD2	TGTGTCATTCAAGCGGGAGGAGATGATCAGTTCTTC	CVIQAGGDDQFF
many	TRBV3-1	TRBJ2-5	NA	TGTGCCAGCAGCCAAGTAGGCGAGACCCAGTACTTC	CASSQVGETQYF
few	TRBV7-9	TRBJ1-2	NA	TGTGCCAGCAGCTTACAGGACAGATATGGCTACACCTTC	CASSLQDRYGYTF
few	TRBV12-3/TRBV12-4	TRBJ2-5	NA	TGTGCCAGCAGTTTATTTGGAGAAGAGACCCAGTACTTC	CASSLFGEETQYF
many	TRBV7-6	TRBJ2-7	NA	TGTGCCAGCAGCTTCAGTGATAGCTCCTACGAGCAGTACTTC	CASSFSDSSYEQYF
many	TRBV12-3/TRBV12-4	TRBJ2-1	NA	TGTGCCAGCAGGGGGGGGGCGGGTATCTCCGGTGAGCAGTTCTTC	CASRGGAGISGEQFF
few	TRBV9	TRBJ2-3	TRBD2	TGTGCCAGCAGCGTTACGCGGGAGGGCCGGGGTACGCAGTATTTT	CASSVTREGRGTQYF
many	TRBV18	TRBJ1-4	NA	TGTGCCAGCTCTCGGGACCAGACAGCCGAAAAACTGTTTTTT	CASSRDQTAEKLFF
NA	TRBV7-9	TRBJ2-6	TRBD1	TGTGCCAGCAGCTTAGCGCAAGGACAGGGGGCGCTTGGGGCCAACGTCCTGACTTTC	CASSLAQGQGALGANVLTF
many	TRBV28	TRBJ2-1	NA	TGTGCCAGCAGTTTGGGGTACAATGAGCAGTTCTTC	CASSLGYNEQFF
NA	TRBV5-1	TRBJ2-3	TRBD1	TGCGCCAGCAGCTGGGGGACAGGGAGGGGCACAGATACGCAGTATTTT	CASSWGTGRGTDTQYF
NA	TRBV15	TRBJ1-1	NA	TGTGCCACCAGCAGAGAAACGGGGGGGCGAGGGAGAGGGTTCTTT	CATSRETGGRGRGFF
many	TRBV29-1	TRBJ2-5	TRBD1	TGCAGCGCTGCCGAATCAGGGGGAAACCAAGAGACCCAGTACTTC	CSAAESGGNQETQYF
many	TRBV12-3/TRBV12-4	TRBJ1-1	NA	TGTGCCAGCAGCTTAGGGACGAAAGTCCCTGAAGCTTTCTTT	CASSLGTKVPEAFF
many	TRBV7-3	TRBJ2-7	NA	TGTGCCAGCAGCTTAAAACAGGGCTACGAGCAGTACTTC	CASSLKQGYEQYF
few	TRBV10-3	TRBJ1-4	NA	TGTGCCATCAGTCCAGGACAAGCGCCAACTAATGAAAAACTGTTTTTT	CAISPGQAPTNEKLFF
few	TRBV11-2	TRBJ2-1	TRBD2	TGTGCCAGCAGCGCTGGACTAGCGGCCTCCGACAATGAGCAGTTCTTC	CASSAGLAASDNEQFF
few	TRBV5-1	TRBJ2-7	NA	TGCGCCAGCAGCTTGTGGCAGGGAGTCTACGAGCAGTACTTC	CASSLWQGVYEQYF
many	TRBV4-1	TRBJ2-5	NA	TGCGCCAGCAGCCAAGAAGTGGGGCTCTCCCTGGCGGAGACCCAGTACTTC	CASSQEVGLSLAETQYF
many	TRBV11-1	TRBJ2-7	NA	TGTGCCAGCAGCTTAACTACCACCTACGAGCAGTACTTC	CASSLTTTYEQYF
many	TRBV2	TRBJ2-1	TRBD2	TGTGCCAGCATGGGGGATAGACTAGCGGGAGTTTTGAATGAGCAGTTCTTC	CASMGDRLAGVLNEQFF
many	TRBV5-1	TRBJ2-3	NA	TGCGCCAGCAGCTTGGCCTCCGGGCATCCCGATACGCAGTATTTT	CASSLASGHPDTQYF
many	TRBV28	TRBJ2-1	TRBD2	TGTGCCAGCAGTTCCCTAGCGGGAGGCTCCTACAATGAGCAGTTCTTC	CASSSLAGGSYNEQFF
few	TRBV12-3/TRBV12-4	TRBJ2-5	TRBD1	TGTGCCAGCAGTTGGACAGGGCCAGGGGGAGGGACCCAGTACTTC	CASSWTGPGGGTQYF
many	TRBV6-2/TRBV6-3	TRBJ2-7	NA	TGTGCCAGCCGCCTGAGGGCCCTCTACGAGCAGTACTTC	CASRLRALYEQYF
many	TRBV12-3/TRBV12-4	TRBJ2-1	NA	TGTGCCAGCAGTCGACTAGTCGGCAATCACAATGAGCAGTTCTTC	CASSRLVGNHNEQFF
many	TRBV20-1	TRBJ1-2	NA	TGCAGTGCTAGTGAAGGTTTACTCTATGGCTACACCTTC	CSASEGLLYGYTF
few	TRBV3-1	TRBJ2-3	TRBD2	TGTGCCAGCAGCCGGACTAGCGGGGGCACAGATACGCAGTATTTT	CASSRTSGGTDTQYF
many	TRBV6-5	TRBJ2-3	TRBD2	TGTGCCAGCAGTTACTCGTTCAGTGGGAGGGCCACAGATACGCAGTATTTT	CASSYSFSGRATDTQYF
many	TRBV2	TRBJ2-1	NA	TGTGCCAGCAGTGGGGGCAGGACCTACAATGAGCAGTTCTTC	CASSGGRTYNEQFF
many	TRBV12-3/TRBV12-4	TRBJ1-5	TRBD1	TGTGCCAGCAGTCTAGTGGGACAGGGACAAAATCAGCCCCAGCATTTT	CASSLVGQGQNQPQHF
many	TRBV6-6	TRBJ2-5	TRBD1	TGTGCCAGCAGTGCTATGGACAGGGCGCAAGAGACCCAGTACTTC	CASSAMDRAQETQYF
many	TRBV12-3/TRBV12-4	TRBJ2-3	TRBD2	TGTGCCACCAGCGGGAGTTGGGGCACAGATACGCAGTATTTT	CATSGSWGTDTQYF
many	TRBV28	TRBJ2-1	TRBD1	TGTGCCAGCAGTGGGAAACAGGGGGTCCTCGTCAATGAGCAGTTCTTC	CASSGKQGVLVNEQFF
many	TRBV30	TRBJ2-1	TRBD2	TGTGCCTGGAGAGTTAAACTAGCGGGAGCCAATGAGCAGTTCTTC	CAWRVKLAGANEQFF
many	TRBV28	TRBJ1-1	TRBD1	TGTGCCAGCAGTTTAGCGGGACAGGGGGGGAACACTGAAGCTTTCTTT	CASSLAGQGGNTEAFF
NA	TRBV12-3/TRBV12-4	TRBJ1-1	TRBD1	TGTACCTGCAGTTTAGGGGGACAGGTCATGAACACTGAAGCTTTCTTT	CTCSLGGQVMNTEAFF
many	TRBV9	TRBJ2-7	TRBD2	TGTGCCAGCAGCGTACTAGCGGGAGGGTACGAGCAGTACTTC	CASSVLAGGYEQYF
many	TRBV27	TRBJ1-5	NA	TGTGCCAGCAGTTTCGTTGGGTTTGGCAATCAGCCCCAGCATTTT	CASSFVGFGNQPQHF
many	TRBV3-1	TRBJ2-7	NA	TGTGCCAGCAGCTCCCACGGGGGGACAGGCAACGAGCAGTACTTC	CASSSHGGTGNEQYF
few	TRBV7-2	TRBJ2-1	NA	TGTGCCAGCAGCTTAGGAAGGAGGCTCGGCCGGCATGAGCAGTTCTTC	CASSLGRRLGRHEQFF
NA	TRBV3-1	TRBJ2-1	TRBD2	TGTGCCAGCAGCCAAGGACTAGCGGGATACAATGAGCAGTTCTTC	CASSQGLAGYNEQFF
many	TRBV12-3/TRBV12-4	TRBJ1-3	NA	TGTGCCAGCAGTCACAGTACCGGCTCTGGAAACACCATATATTTT	CASSHSTGSGNTIYF